Listed here are 2 T cell receptor beta chains from one sample, sequenced in a study of cytomegalovirus exposure and HLA in healthy donors. Assay: immunoSEQ multiplex PCR; the TCRdb copy retains only in-frame clones and omits some. The sample contains approximately 150,000 clones, around 85% of which appear only once. The specimen sequenced was PBMCs. Receptor source: a man aged 25 to 40 in good health and CMV-seropositive.

This sequence joins TRBV9 and TRBJ2-2; 9 bases line up with TRBD1. This CDR3 is 17 amino acids long. Trimming took 4 bases from V and 2 from J; bases not matched to a gene: 9. Germline V gene data show CDR1 as SGDLS and CDR2 as YYNGEE. The CDR3, as DNA: TGTGCCAGCAGCACGATACGGGACAGGGTAAACACCGGGGAGCTGTTTTTT. This sequence encodes CASSTIRDRVNTGELFF.

The chain has TRBV4-3 and TRBJ1-3; D is ambiguous. Germline V CDR1 and CDR2: LGHNA, YSLEER. The length of the CDR3 is 16 residues. Trimming took 0 bases from V and 3 from J, leaving 12 bases between them. The CDR3 DNA reads as TGCGCCAGCAGCCAAGATCATTCGGGGTATGGAAACACCATATATTTT. Translation gives CASSQDHSGYGNTIYF.